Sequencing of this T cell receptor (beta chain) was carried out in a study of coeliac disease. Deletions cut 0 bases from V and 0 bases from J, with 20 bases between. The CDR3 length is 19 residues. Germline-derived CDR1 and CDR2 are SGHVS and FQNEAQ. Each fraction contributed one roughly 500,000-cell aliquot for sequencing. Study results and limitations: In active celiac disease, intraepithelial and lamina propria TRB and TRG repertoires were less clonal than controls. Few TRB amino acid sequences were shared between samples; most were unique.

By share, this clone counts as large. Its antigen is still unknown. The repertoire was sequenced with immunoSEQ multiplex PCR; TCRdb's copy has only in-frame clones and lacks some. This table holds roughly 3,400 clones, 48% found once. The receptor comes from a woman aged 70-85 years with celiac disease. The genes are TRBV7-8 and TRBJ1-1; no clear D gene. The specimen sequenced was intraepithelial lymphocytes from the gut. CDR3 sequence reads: CASSLAALSVKVMNTEAFF. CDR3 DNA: TGTGCCAGCAGCTTAGCAGCGTTGTCAGTAAAGGTCATGAACACTGAAGCTTTCTTT.